This T cell receptor (beta chain) was sequenced for a study of blood T cells in healthy people across ages. Study-wide results and limits: The percentage of naive T cells correlated strongly with TCR beta diversity. The study found more naive CD4+ cells and higher diversity in long-lived than aged donors.

This clonotype was counted only a few times. Its target is not known. A second PCR, run for about 6 to 12 cycles, used a sample-barcoded 5' primer plus a J-beta primer mix. Every molecule of cDNA carried a tag from a template-switch adaptor with 12 random nucleotides. One entry per CDR3 protein, called by TCRdb with MiXCR from the 5' RACE reads. Here the sample spans 700,000 to 900,000 distinct CDR3 sequences, roughly 53% being singletons. J lost 5 bases, V lost 4 bases, and 4 bases had no gene match. The CDR3 totals 12 residues. Germline V lookup: CDR1 SQVTM, CDR2 ANQGSEA. This sequence was found in a man at least 80 years old in good health. The rearrangement links TRBV29-1 to TRBJ2-5, with 7 bases identical to TRBD2. The sequenced sample was blood. Written as DNA, the CDR3 is TGCAGCGTTGCCAGCGGGATGGAGACCCAGTACTTC. Translated, it gives CSVASGMETQYF.